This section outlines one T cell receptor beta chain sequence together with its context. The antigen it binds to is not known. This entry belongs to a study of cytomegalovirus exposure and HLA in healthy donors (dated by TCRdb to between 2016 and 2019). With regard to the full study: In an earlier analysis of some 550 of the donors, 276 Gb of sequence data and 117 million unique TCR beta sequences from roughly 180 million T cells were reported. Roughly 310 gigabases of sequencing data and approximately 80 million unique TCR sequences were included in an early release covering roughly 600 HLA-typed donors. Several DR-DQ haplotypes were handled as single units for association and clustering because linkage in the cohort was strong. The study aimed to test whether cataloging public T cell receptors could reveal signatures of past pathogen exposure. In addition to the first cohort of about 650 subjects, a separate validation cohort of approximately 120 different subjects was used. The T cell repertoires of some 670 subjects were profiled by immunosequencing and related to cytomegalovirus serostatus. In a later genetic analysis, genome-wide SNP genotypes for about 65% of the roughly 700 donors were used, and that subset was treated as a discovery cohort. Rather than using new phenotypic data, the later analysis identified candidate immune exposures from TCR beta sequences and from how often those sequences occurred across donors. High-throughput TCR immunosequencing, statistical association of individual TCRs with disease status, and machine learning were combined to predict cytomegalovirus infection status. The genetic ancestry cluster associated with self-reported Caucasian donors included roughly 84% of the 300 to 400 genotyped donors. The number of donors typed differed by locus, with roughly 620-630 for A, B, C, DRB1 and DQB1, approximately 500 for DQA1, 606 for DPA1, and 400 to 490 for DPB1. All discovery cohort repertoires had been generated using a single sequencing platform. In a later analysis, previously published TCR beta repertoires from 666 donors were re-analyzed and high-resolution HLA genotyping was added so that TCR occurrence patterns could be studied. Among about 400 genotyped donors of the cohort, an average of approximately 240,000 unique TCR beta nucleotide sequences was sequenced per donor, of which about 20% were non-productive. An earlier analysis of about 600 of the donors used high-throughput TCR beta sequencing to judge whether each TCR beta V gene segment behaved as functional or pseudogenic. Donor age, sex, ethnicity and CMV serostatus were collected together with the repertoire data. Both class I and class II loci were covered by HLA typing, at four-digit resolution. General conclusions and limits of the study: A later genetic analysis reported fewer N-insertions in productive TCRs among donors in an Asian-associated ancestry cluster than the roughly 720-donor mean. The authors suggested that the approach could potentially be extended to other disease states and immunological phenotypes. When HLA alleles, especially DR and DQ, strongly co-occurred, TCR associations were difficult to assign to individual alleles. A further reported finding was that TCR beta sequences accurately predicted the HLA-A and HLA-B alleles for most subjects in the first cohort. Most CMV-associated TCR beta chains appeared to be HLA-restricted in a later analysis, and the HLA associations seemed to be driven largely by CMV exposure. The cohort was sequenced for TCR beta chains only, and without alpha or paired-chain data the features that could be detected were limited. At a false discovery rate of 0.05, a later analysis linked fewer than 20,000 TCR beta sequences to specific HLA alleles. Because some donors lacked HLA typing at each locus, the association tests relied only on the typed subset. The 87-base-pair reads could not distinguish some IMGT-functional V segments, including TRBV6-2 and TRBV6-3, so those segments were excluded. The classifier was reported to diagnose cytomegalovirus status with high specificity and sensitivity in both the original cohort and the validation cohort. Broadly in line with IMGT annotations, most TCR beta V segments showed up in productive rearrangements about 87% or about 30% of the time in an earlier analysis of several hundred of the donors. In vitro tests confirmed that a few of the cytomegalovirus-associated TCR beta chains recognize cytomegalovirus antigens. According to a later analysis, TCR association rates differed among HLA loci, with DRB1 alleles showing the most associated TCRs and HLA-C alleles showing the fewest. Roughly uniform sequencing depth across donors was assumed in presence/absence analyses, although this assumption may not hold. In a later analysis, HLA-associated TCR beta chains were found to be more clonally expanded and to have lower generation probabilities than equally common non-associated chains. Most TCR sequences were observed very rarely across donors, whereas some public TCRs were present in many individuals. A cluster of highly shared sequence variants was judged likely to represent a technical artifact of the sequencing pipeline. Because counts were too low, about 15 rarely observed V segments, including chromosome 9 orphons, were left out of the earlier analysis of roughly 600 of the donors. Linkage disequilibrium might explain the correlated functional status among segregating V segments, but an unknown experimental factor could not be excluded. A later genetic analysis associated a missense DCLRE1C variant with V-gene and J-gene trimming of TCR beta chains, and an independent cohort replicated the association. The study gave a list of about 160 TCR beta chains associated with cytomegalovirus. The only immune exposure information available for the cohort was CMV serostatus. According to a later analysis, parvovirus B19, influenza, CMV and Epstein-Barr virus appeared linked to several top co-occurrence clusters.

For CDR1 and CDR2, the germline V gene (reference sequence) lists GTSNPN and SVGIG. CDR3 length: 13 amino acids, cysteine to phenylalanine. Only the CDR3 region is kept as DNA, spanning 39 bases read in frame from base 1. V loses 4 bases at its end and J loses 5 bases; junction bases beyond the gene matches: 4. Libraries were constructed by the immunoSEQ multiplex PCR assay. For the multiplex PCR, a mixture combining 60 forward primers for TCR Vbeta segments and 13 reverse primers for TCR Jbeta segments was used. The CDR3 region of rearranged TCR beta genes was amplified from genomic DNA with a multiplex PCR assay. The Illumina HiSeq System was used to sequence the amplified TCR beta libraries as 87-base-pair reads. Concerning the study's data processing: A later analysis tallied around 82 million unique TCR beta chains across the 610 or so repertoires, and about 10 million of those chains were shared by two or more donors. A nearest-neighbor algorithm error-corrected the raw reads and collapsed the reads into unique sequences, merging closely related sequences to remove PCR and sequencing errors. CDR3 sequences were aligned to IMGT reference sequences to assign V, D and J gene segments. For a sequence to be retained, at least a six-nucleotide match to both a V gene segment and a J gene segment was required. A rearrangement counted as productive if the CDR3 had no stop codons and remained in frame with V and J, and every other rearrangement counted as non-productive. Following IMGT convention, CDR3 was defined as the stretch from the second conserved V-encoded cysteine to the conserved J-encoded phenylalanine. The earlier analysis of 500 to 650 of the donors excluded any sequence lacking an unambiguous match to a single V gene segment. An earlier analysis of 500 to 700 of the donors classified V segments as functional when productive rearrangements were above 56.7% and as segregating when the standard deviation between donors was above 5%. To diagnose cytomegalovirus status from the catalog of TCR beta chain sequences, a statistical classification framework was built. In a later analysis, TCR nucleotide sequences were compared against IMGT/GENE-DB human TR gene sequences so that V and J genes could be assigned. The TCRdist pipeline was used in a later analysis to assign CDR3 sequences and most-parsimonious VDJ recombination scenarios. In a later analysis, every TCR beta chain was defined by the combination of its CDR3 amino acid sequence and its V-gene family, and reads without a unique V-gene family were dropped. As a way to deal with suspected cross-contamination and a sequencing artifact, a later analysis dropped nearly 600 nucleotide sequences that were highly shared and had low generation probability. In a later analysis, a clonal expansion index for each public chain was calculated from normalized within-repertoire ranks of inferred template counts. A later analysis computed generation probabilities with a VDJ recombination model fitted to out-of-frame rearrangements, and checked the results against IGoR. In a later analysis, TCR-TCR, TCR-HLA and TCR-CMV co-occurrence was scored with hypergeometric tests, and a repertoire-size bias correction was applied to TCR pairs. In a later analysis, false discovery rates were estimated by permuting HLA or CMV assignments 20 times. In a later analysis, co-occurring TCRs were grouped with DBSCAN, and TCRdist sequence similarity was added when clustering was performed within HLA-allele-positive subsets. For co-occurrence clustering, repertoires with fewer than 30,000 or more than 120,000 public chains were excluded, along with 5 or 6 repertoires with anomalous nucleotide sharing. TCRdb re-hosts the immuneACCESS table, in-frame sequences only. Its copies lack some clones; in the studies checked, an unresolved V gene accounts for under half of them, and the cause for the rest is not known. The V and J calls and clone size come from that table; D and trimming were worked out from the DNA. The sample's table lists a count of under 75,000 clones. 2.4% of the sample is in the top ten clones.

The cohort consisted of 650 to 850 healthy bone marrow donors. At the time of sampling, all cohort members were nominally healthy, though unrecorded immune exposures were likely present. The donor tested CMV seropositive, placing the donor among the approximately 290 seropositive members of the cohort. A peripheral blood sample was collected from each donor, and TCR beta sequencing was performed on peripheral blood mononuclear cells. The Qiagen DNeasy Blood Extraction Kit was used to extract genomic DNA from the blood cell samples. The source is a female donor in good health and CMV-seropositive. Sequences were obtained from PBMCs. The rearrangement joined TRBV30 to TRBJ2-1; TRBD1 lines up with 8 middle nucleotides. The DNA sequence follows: TGTGCCTGGAAACAGGGGGTCGACAATGAGCAGTTCTTC. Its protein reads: CAWKQGVDNEQFF.